A selection of T cell receptor beta chains follows, all from one sample in a study of shared clonotypes between healthy human individuals. Clones were sequenced by immunoSEQ multiplex PCR, and TCRdb holds only the in-frame ones, with some missing. The table lists around 240,000 clones, 65% of them singletons. The sample was memory CD4+ T cells sorted from blood. These receptors were collected from a man aged 30 to 39 in good health. CDR3s include the opening cysteine and the closing phenylalanine or tryptophan. The D gene is left open where the match is weak. Only part of the rows carry a size: once, few, many, or a class if the clone is expanded.

clone_size: many; v_call: TRBV15; d_call: NA; j_call: TRBJ1-4; cdr3_nt: TGTGCCACCAGCAGGTCACCCCGGGGTGAAAAACTGTTTTTT; cdr3_aa: CATSRSPRGEKLFF
clone_size: NA; v_call: TRBV5-4; d_call: NA; j_call: TRBJ2-5; cdr3_nt: TGTGCCAGCAGCTTGAGTCTAGCCGAAGAGACCCAGTACTTC; cdr3_aa: CASSLSLAEETQYF
clone_size: NA; v_call: TRBV29-1; d_call: TRBD2; j_call: TRBJ2-2; cdr3_nt: TGCAGCGGGACGGGACTAGCGGGAATCACCGGGGAGCTGTTTTTT; cdr3_aa: CSGTGLAGITGELFF
clone_size: NA; v_call: TRBV5-1; d_call: NA; j_call: TRBJ2-1; cdr3_nt: TGCGCCAGCAGCTTGGATGGGAGAGGGTACAATGAGCAGTTCTTC; cdr3_aa: CASSLDGRGYNEQFF
clone_size: NA; v_call: TRBV7-2; d_call: NA; j_call: TRBJ1-2; cdr3_nt: TGTGCCAGCAGCTTGGGGGAGAGCTATGGCTACACCTTC; cdr3_aa: CASSLGESYGYTF
clone_size: NA; v_call: TRBV6-5; d_call: TRBD1; j_call: TRBJ2-3; cdr3_nt: TGTGCCAGCAGACTCGGGACAGGGTTTCGCCATACGCAGTATTTT; cdr3_aa: CASRLGTGFRHTQYF
clone_size: NA; v_call: TRBV15; d_call: NA; j_call: TRBJ2-3; cdr3_nt: TGTGCCACCAGCAGCGGACCAGATACGCAGTATTTT; cdr3_aa: CATSSGPDTQYF
clone_size: once; v_call: TRBV9; d_call: NA; j_call: TRBJ2-3; cdr3_nt: TGTGCCAGCAGCGTAGTGGGGACTAGCACAGATACGCAGTATTTT; cdr3_aa: CASSVVGTSTDTQYF
clone_size: NA; v_call: TRBV18; d_call: NA; j_call: TRBJ1-1; cdr3_nt: TGTGCCAGCTCACCTAGCGGGTATAACACTGAAGCTTTCTTT; cdr3_aa: CASSPSGYNTEAFF
clone_size: NA; v_call: TRBV19; d_call: TRBD1; j_call: TRBJ1-2; cdr3_nt: TGTGCCAGTAGTTTCCGGGACAGGGATGGCTACACCTTC; cdr3_aa: CASSFRDRDGYTF
clone_size: NA; v_call: TRBV11-2; d_call: NA; j_call: TRBJ2-7; cdr3_nt: TGTGCCAGCAGCCCCTCGGTCCGCGAGCAGTACTTC; cdr3_aa: CASSPSVREQYF
clone_size: NA; v_call: TRBV29-1; d_call: TRBD1; j_call: TRBJ2-7; cdr3_nt: TGCAGCGTTGGGGGGGGACAGGGACGCGAGCAGTACTTC; cdr3_aa: CSVGGGQGREQYF
clone_size: NA; v_call: TRBV6-5; d_call: NA; j_call: TRBJ1-2; cdr3_nt: TGTGCCAGCAGTTACCGGGGGCCGGTAGGAGGCTACACCTTC; cdr3_aa: CASSYRGPVGGYTF
clone_size: NA; v_call: TRBV7-9; d_call: TRBD2; j_call: TRBJ2-1; cdr3_nt: TGTGCCAGCAGCTTAGGAGGCGGGAGGGCCGTGGATGAGCAGTTCTTC; cdr3_aa: CASSLGGGRAVDEQFF
clone_size: few; v_call: TRBV6-5; d_call: NA; j_call: TRBJ1-5; cdr3_nt: TGTGCCAGCAGTCCCGTCGGTAGCAATCAGCCCCAGCATTTT; cdr3_aa: CASSPVGSNQPQHF
clone_size: NA; v_call: TRBV30; d_call: TRBD1; j_call: TRBJ2-7; cdr3_nt: TGTGCCTGGAGTGGCAAGAGGACAGGGGTGTACGAGCAGTACTTC; cdr3_aa: CAWSGKRTGVYEQYF
clone_size: NA; v_call: TRBV18; d_call: TRBD2; j_call: TRBJ2-7; cdr3_nt: TGTGCCAGCTCACCCCGGGGCGGGAGTACTGGTTCAACCTACGAGCAGTACTTC; cdr3_aa: CASSPRGGSTGSTYEQYF
clone_size: NA; v_call: TRBV7-2; d_call: NA; j_call: TRBJ2-1; cdr3_nt: TGTGCCAGCAGCCCACCCGGTCAATACAATGAGCAGTTCTTC; cdr3_aa: CASSPPGQYNEQFF
clone_size: NA; v_call: TRBV5-1; d_call: NA; j_call: TRBJ1-2; cdr3_nt: TGCGCCAGCAGCTCTGGGCTTTGGACAGACTATGGCTACACCTTC; cdr3_aa: CASSSGLWTDYGYTF
clone_size: NA; v_call: TRBV18; d_call: NA; j_call: TRBJ2-5; cdr3_nt: TGTGCCAGCTCACCGTACCAAGAGACCCAGTACTTC; cdr3_aa: CASSPYQETQYF
clone_size: few; v_call: TRBV10-1; d_call: TRBD2; j_call: TRBJ2-3; cdr3_nt: TGCGCCAGCAGTGAGGTAACGAAACTAGCGACAGATACGCAGTATTTT; cdr3_aa: CASSEVTKLATDTQYF
clone_size: NA; v_call: TRBV7-2; d_call: NA; j_call: TRBJ1-5; cdr3_nt: TGTGCCAGCAGCTTAGAGGCTCAGCCCCAGCATTTT; cdr3_aa: CASSLEAQPQHF
clone_size: NA; v_call: TRBV2; d_call: NA; j_call: TRBJ2-1; cdr3_nt: TGTGCCAGCAAAACTAGCTCCTACAATGAGCAGTTCTTC; cdr3_aa: CASKTSSYNEQFF
clone_size: NA; v_call: TRBV5-1; d_call: TRBD1; j_call: TRBJ2-7; cdr3_nt: TGCGCCAGCAGCGAAGGAGGACAGGGGGGTCTCTACGAGCAGTACTTC; cdr3_aa: CASSEGGQGGLYEQYF
clone_size: many; v_call: TRBV29-1; d_call: NA; j_call: TRBJ2-7; cdr3_nt: TGCAGCGCCGGAGTAAGCTACGAGCAGTACTTC; cdr3_aa: CSAGVSYEQYF
clone_size: NA; v_call: TRBV2; d_call: NA; j_call: TRBJ1-4; cdr3_nt: TGTGCCAGCACCGAGAGGAACAATCCGGGACTGTATGAAAAACTGTTTTTT; cdr3_aa: CASTERNNPGLYEKLFF
clone_size: NA; v_call: TRBV5-1; d_call: NA; j_call: TRBJ1-2; cdr3_nt: TGCGCCAGCAGCTTGTACGGGCAGGGTGGCTATGGCTACACCTTC; cdr3_aa: CASSLYGQGGYGYTF
clone_size: few; v_call: TRBV20-1; d_call: NA; j_call: TRBJ2-1; cdr3_nt: TGCAGTGCTGCAGGGAGGTTAGGGCAGTTCTTC; cdr3_aa: CSAAGRLGQFF
clone_size: NA; v_call: TRBV15; d_call: NA; j_call: TRBJ2-1; cdr3_nt: TGTGCCACCAGGATCGAGACAGGACCCTACAATGAGCAGTTCTTC; cdr3_aa: CATRIETGPYNEQFF
clone_size: few; v_call: TRBV30; d_call: NA; j_call: TRBJ1-1; cdr3_nt: TGTGCCTGGAGTGGGGCAATGAACACTGAAGCTTTCTTT; cdr3_aa: CAWSGAMNTEAFF
clone_size: NA; v_call: TRBV5-1; d_call: TRBD2; j_call: TRBJ2-5; cdr3_nt: TGCGCCAGCAGCTTGACTAGCGGGAGGGAGACCCAGTACTTC; cdr3_aa: CASSLTSGRETQYF
clone_size: NA; v_call: TRBV5-6; d_call: NA; j_call: TRBJ2-7; cdr3_nt: TGTGCCAGCGCCCCCCCAGGGGAGACCTACGAGCAGTACTTC; cdr3_aa: CASAPPGETYEQYF
clone_size: NA; v_call: TRBV27; d_call: NA; j_call: TRBJ2-7; cdr3_nt: TGTGCCAGCAGTTTAGCCAGAGGAGGGTACGAGCAGTACTTC; cdr3_aa: CASSLARGGYEQYF
clone_size: NA; v_call: TRBV9; d_call: TRBD1; j_call: TRBJ1-4; cdr3_nt: TGTGCCAGCAGCCCCCACAGGGGCCGTAATGAAAAACTGTTTTTT; cdr3_aa: CASSPHRGRNEKLFF
clone_size: NA; v_call: TRBV2; d_call: NA; j_call: TRBJ2-1; cdr3_nt: TGTGCCAGCGTCGCCGGGTCCGGCAATGAGCAGTTCTTC; cdr3_aa: CASVAGSGNEQFF